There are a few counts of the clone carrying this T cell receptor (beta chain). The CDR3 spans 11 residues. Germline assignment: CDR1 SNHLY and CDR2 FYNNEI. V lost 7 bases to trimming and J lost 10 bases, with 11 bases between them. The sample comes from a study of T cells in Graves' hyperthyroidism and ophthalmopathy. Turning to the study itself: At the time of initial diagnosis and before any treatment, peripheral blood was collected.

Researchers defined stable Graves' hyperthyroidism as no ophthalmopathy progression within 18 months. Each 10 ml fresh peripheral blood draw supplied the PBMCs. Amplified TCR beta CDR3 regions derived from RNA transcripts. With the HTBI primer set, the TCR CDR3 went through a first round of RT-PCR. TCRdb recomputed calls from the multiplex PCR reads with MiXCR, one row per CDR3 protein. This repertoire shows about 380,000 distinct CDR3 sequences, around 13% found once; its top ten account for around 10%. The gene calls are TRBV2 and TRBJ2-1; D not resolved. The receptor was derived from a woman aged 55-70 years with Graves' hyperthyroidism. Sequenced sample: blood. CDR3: CASTRTAEQFF. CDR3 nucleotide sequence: TGTGCCAGCACAAGGACCGCGGAGCAGTTCTTC.